The rows below give T cell receptor beta chains drawn from one sample of a study of CD4 T cell repertoires in COVID-19. TCRdb keeps only in-frame clones here, not all; method: immunoSEQ multiplex PCR. This sample has 8,400 or so clones, with around 84% found just once. Specimen: effector memory CD4+ T cells from blood, collected before the COVID-19 pandemic. The receptors originated from a human donor who had COVID-19. Both conserved end residues are trimmed from each CDR3.

TRBV6-1	TRBJ2-3	ASSRTGPSTDTQY
TRBV15	TRBJ1-2	ATSRVGARDNYGYT
TRBV27	TRBJ2-1	ASSFRGGYNEQF
TRBV5-1	TRBJ2-3	ASSLGHAGGPDTQY
TRBV5-1	TRBJ2-7	ASSFVGGEEQY
TRBV11-2	TRBJ1-1	ASSLGQGSTEAF
TRBV5-1	TRBJ2-5	ASSLASGQETQY
TRBV5-1	TRBJ1-4	ASSLANSNEKLF
TRBV7-9	TRBJ1-1	ASTLSEGGTEAF
TRBV19	.	ASSPLDSFYEQY
TRBV9	TRBJ2-3	ASSVNWQDTQY
TRBV11-1	TRBJ2-6	ASRRTGTGASGANVLT
TRBV10-2	TRBJ1-1	ASSQGPTEAF
TRBV2	TRBJ1-3	ASSPEIGNTIY
TRBV19	TRBJ1-1	ASSRDTVNTEAF
TRBV2	TRBJ2-2	ASSERGANTGELF
TRBV10-3	TRBJ2-3	AISKTSGSSTDTQY
TRBV5-4	TRBJ2-2	ASSVQGWAGELF
TRBV7-6	TRBJ2-5	ASSNRLAGVETQY
TRBV7-8	TRBJ2-7	ASSLLAGGSYEQY
TRBV5-1	TRBJ2-3	ASSSSGRPDTQY
TRBV28	TRBJ2-5	ASSPDSPGQGWETQY
TRBV6-7	TRBJ2-5	ASSYSIRDGETQY
TRBV5-5	TRBJ2-1	ASSLELAGGPLGNEQF
TRBV6-1	TRBJ2-3	ASHTIQGADTQY
TRBV7-7	TRBJ2-3	ASSWGGGQY
TRBV14	TRBJ2-1	ASSQVGGSSYNEQF
TRBV18	TRBJ2-1	ASSPPAREVEQF
TRBV4-1	TRBJ2-7	ASSQVDRGREQY
TRBV7-8	TRBJ2-1	ASSIRQYNEQF
TRBV28	TRBJ1-3	ASSLLGGTGNTIY
TRBV19	TRBJ2-3	ASMERGGADTQY
TRBV5-4	TRBJ2-3	ASSFGGSDTQY
TRBV19	TRBJ2-7	ASSINGPTYSYEQY
TRBV19	TRBJ1-6	ATGYRGRDSPLH
TRBV6-5	TRBJ2-7	ASTLGGSSYEQY
TRBV6-1	TRBJ1-1	ASSEARRTEAF
TRBV6-6	TRBJ1-6	ASRAGALDNSPLH
TRBV6-5	TRBJ1-2	ASSFPRTGGLWGYT
TRBV6-5	TRBJ2-1	ASGSGGPSGHEQF
TRBV25-1	TRBJ1-1	ASSHHTGRPTFNEAF
TRBV29-1	TRBJ2-2	SAGDRTTGELF
TRBV6-6	TRBJ1-4	ASSYLGQGAEKLF
TRBV18	TRBJ2-7	ASSPRHLSSYEQY
TRBV6-5	TRBJ1-5	ASQQGTNQPQH
TRBV15	TRBJ1-2	ATSSRGGVYGYT
TRBV11-2	.	ASSLGRGSSYEQY
TRBV18	TRBJ2-1	ASSPRDRSLSVEQF
TRBV5-4	TRBJ1-4	ASSLEPGDEKLF
TRBV27	TRBJ2-7	ASRLAGEGEQY
TRBV19	TRBJ2-1	ASSDKLGGARNEQF
TRBV6-5	TRBJ2-1	ASTNPGLAYNEQF
TRBV11-2	TRBJ2-1	ASSLGTRNEQF
TRBV11-3	TRBJ2-3	ASSSSADTIIDTQY
TRBV25-1	TRBJ2-7	ASSASGYSSYEQY
TRBV14	TRBJ2-1	ASSPLGKGFSYNEQF
TRBV10-1	TRBJ2-3	ASSEAAVPSTDTQY
TRBV5-6	TRBJ2-6	ASSWGPELGPGANVLT